Listed below are T cell receptor beta chains from one sample, sequenced in a study of blood T cell repertoires in COVID-19. Generated by immunoSEQ multiplex PCR, the TCRdb table keeps only in-frame clones and is missing some. The sample consists of approximately 330,000 clones, about 91% of them appearing once. The sequencing sample was made of peripheral blood. The origin of the receptors is a man aged 25-40 years with COVID-19, enrolled during active disease. Each CDR3 is given with its conserved first and last residue. The D gene is left open where the match is weak. Size tells how often a clone was seen (once, few, many) or the class of an expanded clone, and some rows leave it out.

J,V,D,size,DNA,CDR3
TRBJ1-2,TRBV10-1,NA,NA,TGCGCCAGCTTCTCGCAAGTCGGAGCCGCTGGCTACACCTTC,CASFSQVGAAGYTF
TRBJ2-1,TRBV4-1,NA,NA,TGCGCCAGCAGCCACTCGACGGGTGATGAGCAGTTCTTC,CASSHSTGDEQFF
TRBJ2-5,TRBV4-2,TRBD2,NA,TGTGCCAGCAGCCATGGAGGGACTAGCGGGCAAGAGACCCAGTACTTC,CASSHGGTSGQETQYF
TRBJ2-7,TRBV6-5,NA,NA,TGTGCCAGCAGTTGGCATACGACAGGAAGGGGCGGCGAGCAGTACTTC,CASSWHTTGRGGEQYF
TRBJ2-2,TRBV4-1,TRBD1,NA,TGCGCCAGCAGCCCCCTGACAGGGGCGGACACCGGGGAGCTGTTTTTT,CASSPLTGADTGELFF
TRBJ2-7,TRBV6-5,TRBD1,NA,TGTGCCAGCAGTTACCGGGACAGCTCCTACGAGCAGTACTTC,CASSYRDSSYEQYF
TRBJ1-1,TRBV20-1,NA,NA,TGCAGTGCTAGGGCACAGGGTGAAGCTTTCTTT,CSARAQGEAFF
TRBJ2-3,TRBV7-3,TRBD2,NA,TGTGCCAGCAGCGCAGCGGGGGACACAGATACGCAGTATTTT,CASSAAGDTDTQYF
TRBJ1-6,TRBV7-9,NA,NA,TGTGCCAGCAGCTCCGACTCAAGTAATTCACCCCTCCACTTT,CASSSDSSNSPLHF
TRBJ2-1,TRBV14,TRBD2,NA,TGTGCCAGCAGCGAGCTAGCGGGGGAATACAATGAGCAGTTCTTC,CASSELAGEYNEQFF
TRBJ1-5,TRBV6-2/TRBV6-3,NA,NA,TGTGCCAGCAGTTACGGAGGATTACCTAATCAGCCCCAGCATTTT,CASSYGGLPNQPQHF
TRBJ2-5,TRBV6-5,NA,once,TGTGCCAGCAATCGCCCCGGGAGAACGGAGACCCAGTACTTC,CASNRPGRTETQYF
TRBJ2-1,TRBV3-1/TRBV3-2,NA,once,TGTGCCAGCAGCCCCCAGGAGGTGTCCTACAATGAGCAGTTCTTC,CASSPQEVSYNEQFF
TRBJ1-2,TRBV29-1,TRBD1,NA,TGCAGCGTTGAAGTCATTAGGGGCCCAGGGGGGTTAAACTATGGCTACACCTTC,CSVEVIRGPGGLNYGYTF
TRBJ1-2,TRBV6-5,NA,NA,TGTGCCAGCAGTTATGTGGGGCCGGGCGGCTACACCTTC,CASSYVGPGGYTF
TRBJ2-7,TRBV28,NA,NA,TGTGCCAGCACCCGACAGGTAACCTACGAGCAGTACTTC,CASTRQVTYEQYF
TRBJ2-7,TRBV13,TRBD1,NA,TGTGCCAGCAGCCTCGAGACAGGGCGGGAGCAGTACTTC,CASSLETGREQYF
TRBJ2-2,TRBV5-1,NA,NA,TGCGCCAGCAGCCCGTATTCGAACACCGGGGAGCTGTTTTTT,CASSPYSNTGELFF
TRBJ1-5,TRBV7-2,TRBD1,many,TGTGCCAGCAGCCCCAGGACAGGGGTTGGTCAGCCCCAGCATTTT,CASSPRTGVGQPQHF
TRBJ1-5,TRBV28,TRBD1,few,TGTGCCAGCAGAATATTGACAGGGTACAGTCAGCCCCAGCATTTT,CASRILTGYSQPQHF
TRBJ1-1,TRBV7-7,NA,NA,TGTGCCAGCAGCGTAGTCGCACAACCGAACACTGAAGCTTTCTTT,CASSVVAQPNTEAFF
TRBJ2-2,TRBV7-3,TRBD2,NA,TGTGCCAGCAGCTCCCCAGCGGGAGGAAACACCGGGGAGCTGTTTTTT,CASSSPAGGNTGELFF
TRBJ2-3,TRBV5-6,NA,once,TGTGCCAGCAGCTTGAGGGGTTCCACAGATACGCAGTATTTT,CASSLRGSTDTQYF
TRBJ1-1,TRBV7-9,NA,NA,TGTGCCAGCAGCGGGCAGTGGGCCACTGAAGCTTTCTTT,CASSGQWATEAFF
TRBJ1-3,TRBV29-1,NA,NA,TGCAGCGCGGGGACTTTCGCTGGAAACACCATATATTTT,CSAGTFAGNTIYF
TRBJ1-5,TRBV19,TRBD1,few,TGTGCCAGTAGTACGGGACAGGGACGGAAACAGCCCCAGCATTTT,CASSTGQGRKQPQHF
TRBJ1-5,TRBV2,TRBD1,few,TGTGCCAGCATTGTGGACAGGGGGCATAGCAATCAGCCCCAGCATTTT,CASIVDRGHSNQPQHF
TRBJ1-5,TRBV15,TRBD1,NA,TGTGCCACCAGCAGAGACCCAGGCCGGGACAGGGGGTTTCAGCCCCAGCATTTT,CATSRDPGRDRGFQPQHF
TRBJ2-5,TRBV13,NA,once,TGTGCCAGCAGCCCCATGGACACCGGCCAAGAGACCCAGTACTTC,CASSPMDTGQETQYF
TRBJ2-5,TRBV4-3,NA,NA,TGCGCCAGCAGCCAAGGCCAGGGGACCCAGTACTTC,CASSQGQGTQYF
TRBJ2-2,TRBV25-1,NA,once,TGTGCCAGCAGTGAATCTTCCGGAGAGAACACCGGGGAGCTGTTTTTT,CASSESSGENTGELFF
TRBJ1-6,TRBV5-1,NA,NA,TGCGCCAGCAGCTTGGCCGGGCAGGGTGGGAATTCACCCCTCCACTTT,CASSLAGQGGNSPLHF
TRBJ2-2,TRBV19,NA,NA,TGTGCCAGTAGTATACGGGACAATAATCCCGGGGAGCTGTTTTTT,CASSIRDNNPGELFF
TRBJ2-5,TRBV9,NA,NA,TGTGCCAGCAGCGTAGAGAGTAGTGGAGAGACCCAGTACTTC,CASSVESSGETQYF
TRBJ2-5,TRBV5-5,NA,NA,TGTGCCATCCGGGAGACCCAGTACTTC,CAIRETQYF
TRBJ2-1,TRBV6-2/TRBV6-3,NA,NA,TGTGCCAGCAGTCAGGTCGCGGGGGAGCAGTTCTTC,CASSQVAGEQFF
TRBJ2-3,TRBV7-3,TRBD2,NA,TGTGCCAGCAGCTTAAGACTAGCGACCACAGATACGCAGTATTTT,CASSLRLATTDTQYF
TRBJ1-1,TRBV19,NA,few,TGTGCCAGTAGTATTTCAGGGTTGGGTGACACTGAAGCTTTCTTT,CASSISGLGDTEAFF
TRBJ1-2,TRBV3-1/TRBV3-2,NA,once,TGTGCCAGCAGCCAAGGAGGTTCCTATGGCTACACCTTC,CASSQGGSYGYTF
TRBJ1-4,TRBV15,NA,once,TGTGCCACCAGCCCCCGTGGGGAGGGAGGGGAAAAACTGTTTTTT,CATSPRGEGGEKLFF
TRBJ2-1,TRBV7-9,TRBD2,NA,TGTGCCAGCAGTCCATTTTTAGCGGGGGGCTCCTACAATGAGCAGTTCTTC,CASSPFLAGGSYNEQFF
TRBJ2-5,TRBV5-1,NA,NA,TGCGCCAGCAGTTCCACAGGGGAGACCCAGTACTTC,CASSSTGETQYF
TRBJ2-2,TRBV18,NA,NA,TGTGCCAGCTCAGAACGAGGGAACACCGGGGAGCTGTTTTTT,CASSERGNTGELFF
TRBJ1-5,TRBV28,TRBD1,NA,TGTGCCAGCAGTTTCAACCCCGGGACAGGGGGTACGGGCAATCAGCCCCAGCATTTT,CASSFNPGTGGTGNQPQHF
TRBJ2-7,TRBV7-2,NA,once,TGTGCCAGCAGCTTAGAACCGGGACTGACCTACGAGCAGTACTTC,CASSLEPGLTYEQYF
TRBJ2-5,TRBV5-6,NA,NA,TGTGCCAGCAGCTTGAATAGCGGACTTCAAGAGACCCAGTACTTC,CASSLNSGLQETQYF
TRBJ2-7,TRBV5-1,NA,NA,TGCGCCAGCAGACGCAGAGGACTGGGCGGTACCTACGAGCAGTACTTC,CASRRRGLGGTYEQYF
TRBJ2-3,TRBV7-9,NA,NA,TGTGCCAGCAGCGTGAGAGTACCCAGCACAGATACGCAGTATTTT,CASSVRVPSTDTQYF
TRBJ1-2,TRBV19,NA,NA,TGTGCCAGTAGAAGTGGCACTAACTATGGCTACACCTTC,CASRSGTNYGYTF
TRBJ2-1,TRBV13,TRBD1,NA,TGTGCCAGCAGCCTAGACAGGGGCGATCAGAATGAGCAGTTCTTC,CASSLDRGDQNEQFF
TRBJ2-7,TRBV7-9,NA,NA,TGTGCCAGCAGCATTAGTTACTACGAGCAGTACTTC,CASSISYYEQYF
TRBJ1-1,TRBV2,TRBD1,NA,TGTGCCAGCAGTATTAATAGGGACAGTCTACGAAACACTGAAGCTTTCTTT,CASSINRDSLRNTEAFF
TRBJ1-2,TRBV4-3,TRBD1,NA,TGCGCCAGCAGCCAAGAACGGACAGGGGGCAACCTAGATGGCTACACCTTC,CASSQERTGGNLDGYTF
TRBJ2-2,TRBV5-8,NA,NA,TGTGCCAGCAGCTTGCATTGGACAGCGAACACCGGGGAGCTGTTTTTT,CASSLHWTANTGELFF
TRBJ1-1,TRBV7-3,NA,NA,TGTGCCAGCAGCCCACAGGGCATGGGGACTGAAGCTTTCTTT,CASSPQGMGTEAFF
TRBJ2-1,TRBV7-6,TRBD2,NA,TGTGCCAGCAGCCTGGGACTAGCGGGGAACTACAATGAGCAGTTCTTC,CASSLGLAGNYNEQFF
TRBJ2-7,TRBV28,TRBD2,few,TGTGCCAGCAGATCTTACGGGACTAGCGGAACCTACGAGCAGTACTTC,CASRSYGTSGTYEQYF
TRBJ1-2,TRBV27,NA,NA,TGTGCCAGCAGTTTGTCAGGGTATGGCAATGCCTACACCTTC,CASSLSGYGNAYTF
TRBJ1-5,TRBV12-5,NA,NA,TGTGCTAGTGGTTTTGGGGGGGGGAATCAGCCCCAGCATTTT,CASGFGGGNQPQHF
TRBJ1-1,TRBV7-2,NA,NA,TGTGCCAGCAGCTTAGTGAGGGCAGCCTTGAACACTGAAGCTTTCTTT,CASSLVRAALNTEAFF